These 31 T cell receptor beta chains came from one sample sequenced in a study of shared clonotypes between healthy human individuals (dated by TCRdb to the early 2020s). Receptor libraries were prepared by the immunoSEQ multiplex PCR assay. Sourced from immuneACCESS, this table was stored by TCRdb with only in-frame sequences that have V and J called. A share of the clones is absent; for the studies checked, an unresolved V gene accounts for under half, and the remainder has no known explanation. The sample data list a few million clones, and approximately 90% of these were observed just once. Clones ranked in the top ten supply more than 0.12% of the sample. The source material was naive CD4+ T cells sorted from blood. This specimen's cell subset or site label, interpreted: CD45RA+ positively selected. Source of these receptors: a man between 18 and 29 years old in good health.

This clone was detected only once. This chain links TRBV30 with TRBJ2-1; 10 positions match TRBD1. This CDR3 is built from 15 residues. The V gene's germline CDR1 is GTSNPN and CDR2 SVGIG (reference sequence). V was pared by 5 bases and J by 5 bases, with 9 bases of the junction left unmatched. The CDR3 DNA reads TGTGCCTGGGCAAGGGGACAGGGGATCAACAATGAGCAGTTCTTC. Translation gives CAWARGQGINNEQFF.

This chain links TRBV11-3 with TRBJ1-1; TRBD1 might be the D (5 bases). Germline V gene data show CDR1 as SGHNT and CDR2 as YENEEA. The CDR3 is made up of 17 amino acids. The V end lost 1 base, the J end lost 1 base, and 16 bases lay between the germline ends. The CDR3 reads CASSLGSGTESNTEAFF. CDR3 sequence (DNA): TGTGCCAGCAGCTTAGGATCAGGGACGGAGTCGAACACTGAAGCTTTCTTT.

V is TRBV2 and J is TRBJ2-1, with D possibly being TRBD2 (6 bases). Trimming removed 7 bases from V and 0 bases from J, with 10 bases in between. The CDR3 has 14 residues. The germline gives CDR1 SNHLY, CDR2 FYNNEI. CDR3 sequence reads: CASTVGLSYNEQFF. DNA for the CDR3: TGTGCCAGCACGGTGGGACTCTCCTACAATGAGCAGTTCTTC.

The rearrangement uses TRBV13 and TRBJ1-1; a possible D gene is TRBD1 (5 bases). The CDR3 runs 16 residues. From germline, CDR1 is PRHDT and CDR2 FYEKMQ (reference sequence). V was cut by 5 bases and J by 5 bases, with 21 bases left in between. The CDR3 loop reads CASSPGTGSRGTEAFF. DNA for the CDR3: TGTGCCAGCAGCCCCGGAACAGGATCACGGGGGACTGAAGCTTTCTTT. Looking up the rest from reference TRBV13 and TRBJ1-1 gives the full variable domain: AAGVIQSPRHLIKEKRETATLKCYPIPRHDTVYWYQQGPGQDPQFLISFYEKMQSDKGSIPDRFSAQQFSDYHSELNMSSLELGDSALYFCASSPGTGSRGTEAFFGQGTRLTVV.

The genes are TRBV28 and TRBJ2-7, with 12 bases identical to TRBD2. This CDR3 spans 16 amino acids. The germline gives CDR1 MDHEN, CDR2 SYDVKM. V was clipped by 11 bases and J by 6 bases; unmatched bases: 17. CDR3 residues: CAHSTSGGLASVEQYF. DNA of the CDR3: TGTGCCCATAGTACTAGCGGGGGGCTCGCCTCCGTCGAGCAGTACTTC. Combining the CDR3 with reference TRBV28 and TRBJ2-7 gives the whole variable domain DVKVTQSSRYLVKRTGEKVFLECVQDMDHENMFWYRQDPGLGLRLIYFSYDVKMKEKGDIPEGYSVSREKKERFSLILESASTNQTSMYLCAHSTSGGLASVEQYFGPGTRLTVT.

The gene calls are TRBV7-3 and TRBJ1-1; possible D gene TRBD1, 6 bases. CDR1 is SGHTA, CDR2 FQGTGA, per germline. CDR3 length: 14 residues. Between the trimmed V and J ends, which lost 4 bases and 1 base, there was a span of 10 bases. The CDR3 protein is CASSSTGTNTEAFF. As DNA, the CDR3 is TGTGCCAGCAGCTCCACAGGGACGAACACTGAAGCTTTCTTT.

As DNA, the CDR3 is TGTGCCTGGAGTACTACTAGCGCACAGACCCAGTACTTC. Protein sequence: CAWSTTSAQTQYF. This chain joins TRBV30 and TRBJ2-5; 7 positions agree with TRBD2. Trimming took 2 bases from V and 6 from J; bases not matched to a gene: 6. This CDR3 has 13 residues. The germline CDR1 and CDR2 sequences are GTSNPN and SVGIG (reference sequence).

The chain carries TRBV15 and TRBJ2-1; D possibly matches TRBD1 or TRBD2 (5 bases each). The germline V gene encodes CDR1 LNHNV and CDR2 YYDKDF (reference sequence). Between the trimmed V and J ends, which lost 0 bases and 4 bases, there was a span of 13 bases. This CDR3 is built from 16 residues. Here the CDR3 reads CATSRDPGRRYNEQFF. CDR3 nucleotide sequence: TGTGCCACCAGCAGAGATCCGGGACGGAGATACAATGAGCAGTTCTTC.

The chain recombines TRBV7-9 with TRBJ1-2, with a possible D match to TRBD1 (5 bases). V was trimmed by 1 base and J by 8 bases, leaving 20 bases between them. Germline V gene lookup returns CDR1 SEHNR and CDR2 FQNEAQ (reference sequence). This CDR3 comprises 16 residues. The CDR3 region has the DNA TGTGCCAGCAGCTTAGAGGATGCTGGGGGTTCAGGGGGCTACACCTTC. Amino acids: CASSLEDAGGSGGYTF.

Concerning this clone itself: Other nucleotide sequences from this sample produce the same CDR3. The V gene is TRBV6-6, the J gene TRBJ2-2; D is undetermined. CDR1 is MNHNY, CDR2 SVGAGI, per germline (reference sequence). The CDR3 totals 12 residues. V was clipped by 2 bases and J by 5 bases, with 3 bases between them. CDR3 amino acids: CASSYGTGELFF. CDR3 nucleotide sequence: TGTGCCAGCAGTTACGGGACCGGGGAGCTGTTTTTT.

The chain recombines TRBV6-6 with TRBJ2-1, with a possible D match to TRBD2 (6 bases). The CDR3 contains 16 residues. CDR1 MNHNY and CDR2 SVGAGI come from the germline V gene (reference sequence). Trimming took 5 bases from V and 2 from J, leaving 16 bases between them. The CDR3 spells CASSQDYPAPYNEQFF. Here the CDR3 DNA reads TGTGCCAGCAGTCAGGACTATCCTGCCCCCTACAATGAGCAGTTCTTC.

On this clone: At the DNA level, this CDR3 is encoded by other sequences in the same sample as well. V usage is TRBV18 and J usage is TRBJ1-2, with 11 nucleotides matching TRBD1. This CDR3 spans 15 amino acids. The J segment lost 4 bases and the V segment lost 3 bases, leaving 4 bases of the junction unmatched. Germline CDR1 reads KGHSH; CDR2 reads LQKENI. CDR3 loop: CASSPGTGGSYGYTF. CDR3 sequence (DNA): TGTGCCAGCTCACCCGGGACAGGGGGAAGCTATGGCTACACCTTC. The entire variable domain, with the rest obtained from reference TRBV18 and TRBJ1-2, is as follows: NAGVMQNPRHLVRRRGQEARLRCSPMKGHSHVYWYRQLPEEGLKFMVYLQKENIIDESGMPKERFSAEFPKEGPSILRIQQVVRGDSAAYFCASSPGTGGSYGYTFGSGTRLTVV.

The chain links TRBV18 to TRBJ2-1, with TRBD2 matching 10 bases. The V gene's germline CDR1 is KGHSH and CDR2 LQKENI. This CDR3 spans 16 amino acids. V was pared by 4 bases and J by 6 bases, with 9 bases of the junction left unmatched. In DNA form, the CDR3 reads TGTGCCAGCTCACAATCAAGCGGGGGGGTATCCAATGAGCAGTTCTTC. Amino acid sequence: CASSQSSGGVSNEQFF.

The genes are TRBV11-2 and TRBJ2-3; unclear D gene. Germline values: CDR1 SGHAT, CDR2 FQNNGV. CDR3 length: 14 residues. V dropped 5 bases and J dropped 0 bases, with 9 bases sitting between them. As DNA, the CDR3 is TGTGCCAGCAGCCCTGGAGTTAGCACAGATACGCAGTATTTT. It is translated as CASSPGVSTDTQYF.

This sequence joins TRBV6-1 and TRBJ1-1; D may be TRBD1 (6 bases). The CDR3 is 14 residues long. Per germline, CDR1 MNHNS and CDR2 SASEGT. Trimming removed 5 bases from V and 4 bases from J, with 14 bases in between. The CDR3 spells CASSSGGGPTEAFF. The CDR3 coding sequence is TGTGCCAGCAGTTCTGGGGGGGGGCCCACTGAAGCTTTCTTT.

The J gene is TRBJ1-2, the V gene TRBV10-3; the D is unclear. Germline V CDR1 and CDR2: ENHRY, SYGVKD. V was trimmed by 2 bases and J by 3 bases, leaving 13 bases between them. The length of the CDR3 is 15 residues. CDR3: CAISETRVIDYGYTF. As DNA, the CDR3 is TGTGCCATCAGTGAGACGAGGGTGATCGACTATGGCTACACCTTC.

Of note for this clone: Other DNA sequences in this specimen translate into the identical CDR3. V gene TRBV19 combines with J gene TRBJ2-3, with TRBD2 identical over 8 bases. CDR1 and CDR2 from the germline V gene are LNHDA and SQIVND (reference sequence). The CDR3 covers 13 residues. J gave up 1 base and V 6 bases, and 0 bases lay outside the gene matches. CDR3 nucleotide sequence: TGTGCCAGTAGGACTAGCGGCACAGATACGCAGTATTTT. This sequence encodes CASRTSGTDTQYF.

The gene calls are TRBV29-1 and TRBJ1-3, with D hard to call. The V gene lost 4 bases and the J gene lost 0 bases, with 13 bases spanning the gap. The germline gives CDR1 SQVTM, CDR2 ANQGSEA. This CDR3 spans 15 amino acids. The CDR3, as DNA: TGCAGCGTTGGCGAATTGTGGGGCTCTGGAAACACCATATATTTT. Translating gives CSVGELWGSGNTIYF.

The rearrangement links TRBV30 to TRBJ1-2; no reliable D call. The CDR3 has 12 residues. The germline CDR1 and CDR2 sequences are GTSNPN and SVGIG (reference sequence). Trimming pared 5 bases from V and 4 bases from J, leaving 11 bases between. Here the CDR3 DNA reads TGTGCCTGGTCGCAAGCAGGCTATGGCTACACCTTC. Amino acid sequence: CAWSQAGYGYTF. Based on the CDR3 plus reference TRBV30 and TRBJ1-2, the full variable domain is SQTIHQWPATLVQPVGSPLSLECTVEGTSNPNLYWYRQAAGRGLQLLFYSVGIGQISSEVPQNLSASRPQDRQFILSSKKLLLSDSGFYLCAWSQAGYGYTFGSGTRLTVV.

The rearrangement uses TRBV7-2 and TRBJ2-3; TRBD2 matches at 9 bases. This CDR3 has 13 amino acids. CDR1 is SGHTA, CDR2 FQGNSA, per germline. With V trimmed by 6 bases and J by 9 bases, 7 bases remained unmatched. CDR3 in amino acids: CASRVAGEETQYF. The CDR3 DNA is TGTGCCAGCAGGGTAGCGGGAGAGGAAACGCAGTATTTT.

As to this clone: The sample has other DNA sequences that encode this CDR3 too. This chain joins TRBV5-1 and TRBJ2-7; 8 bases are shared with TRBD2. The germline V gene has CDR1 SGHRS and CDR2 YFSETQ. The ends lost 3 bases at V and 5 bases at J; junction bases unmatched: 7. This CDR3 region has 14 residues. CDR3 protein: CASSSGTSVHEQYF. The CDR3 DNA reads TGCGCCAGCAGCTCCGGGACTAGTGTACACGAGCAGTACTTC. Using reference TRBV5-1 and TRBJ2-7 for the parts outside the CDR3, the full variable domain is KAGVTQTPRYLIKTRGQQVTLSCSPISGHRSVSWYQQTPGQGLQFLFEYFSETQRNKGNFPGRFSGRQFSNSRSEMNVSTLELGDSALYLCASSSGTSVHEQYFGPGTRLTVT.

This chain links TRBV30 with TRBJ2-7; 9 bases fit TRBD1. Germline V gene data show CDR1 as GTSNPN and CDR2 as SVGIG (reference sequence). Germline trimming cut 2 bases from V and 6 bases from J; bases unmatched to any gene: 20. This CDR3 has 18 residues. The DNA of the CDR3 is TGTGCCTGGAGTCACACAGGACAGGGGAGGTTGTACCGGGCCGAGCAGTACTTC. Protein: CAWSHTGQGRLYRAEQYF. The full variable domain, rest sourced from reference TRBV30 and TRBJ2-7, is SQTIHQWPATLVQPVGSPLSLECTVEGTSNPNLYWYRQAAGRGLQLLFYSVGIGQISSEVPQNLSASRPQDRQFILSSKKLLLSDSGFYLCAWSHTGQGRLYRAEQYFGPGTRLTVT.

CDR3 DNA: TGTGCTAGTGGTTTGGTATCAGACACTGAAGCTTTCTTT. It codes for CASGLVSDTEAFF. This sequence joins TRBV12-5 and TRBJ1-1; D gene uncertain. With 0 bases removed from V and 3 bases from J, the gap between germline ends came to 5 bases. Germline loops: CDR1 LGHNT, CDR2 FRNRAP. This CDR3 is 13 amino acids long. The variable domain in full, with the rest retrieved from reference TRBV12-5 and TRBJ1-1, is DARVTQTPRHKVTEMGQEVTMRCQPILGHNTVFWYRQTMMQGLELLAYFRNRAPLDDSGMPKDRFSAEMPDATLATLKIQPSEPRDSAVYFCASGLVSDTEAFFGQGTRLTVV.

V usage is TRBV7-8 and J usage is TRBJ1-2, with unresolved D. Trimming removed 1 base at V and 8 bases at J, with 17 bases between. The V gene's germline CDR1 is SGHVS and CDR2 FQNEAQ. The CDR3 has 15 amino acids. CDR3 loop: CASSLGSEGWEGYTF. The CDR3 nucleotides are TGTGCCAGCAGCTTAGGATCCGAGGGCTGGGAAGGCTACACCTTC.

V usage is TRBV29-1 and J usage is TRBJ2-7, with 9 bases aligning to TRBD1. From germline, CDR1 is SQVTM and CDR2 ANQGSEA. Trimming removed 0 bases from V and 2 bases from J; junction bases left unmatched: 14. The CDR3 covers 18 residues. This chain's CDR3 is CSVEDRMGQGKGAYEQYF. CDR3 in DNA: TGCAGCGTTGAAGATCGGATGGGACAGGGAAAGGGGGCCTACGAGCAGTACTTC.

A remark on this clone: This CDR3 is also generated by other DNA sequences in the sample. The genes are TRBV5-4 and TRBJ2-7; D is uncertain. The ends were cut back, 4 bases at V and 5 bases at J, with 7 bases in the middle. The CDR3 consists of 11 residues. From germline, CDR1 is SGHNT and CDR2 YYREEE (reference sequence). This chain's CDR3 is CASSQENEQYF. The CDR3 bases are TGTGCCAGCAGCCAGGAAAACGAGCAGTACTTC.

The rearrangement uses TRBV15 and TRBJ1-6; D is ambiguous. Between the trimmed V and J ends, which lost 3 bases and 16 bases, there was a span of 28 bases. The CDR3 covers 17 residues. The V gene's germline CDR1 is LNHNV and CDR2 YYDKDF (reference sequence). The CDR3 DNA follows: TGTGCCACCAGCAGTCTAATAAGTCGGAGAGGCCTCACCCAACTCCACTTT. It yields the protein CATSSLISRRGLTQLHF. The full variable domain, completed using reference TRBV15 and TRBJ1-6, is DAMVIQNPRYQVTQFGKPVTLSCSQTLNHNVMYWYQQKSSQAPKLLFHYYDKDFNNEADTPDNFQSRRPNTSFCFLDIRSPGLGDTAMYLCATSSLISRRGLTQLHFGNGTRLTVT.

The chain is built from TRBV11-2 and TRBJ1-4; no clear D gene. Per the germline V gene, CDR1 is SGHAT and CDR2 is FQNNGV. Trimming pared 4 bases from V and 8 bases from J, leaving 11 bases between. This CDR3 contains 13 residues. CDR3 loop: CASSSLEREKLFF. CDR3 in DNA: TGTGCCAGCAGCTCGCTTGAGAGGGAAAAACTGTTTTTT.

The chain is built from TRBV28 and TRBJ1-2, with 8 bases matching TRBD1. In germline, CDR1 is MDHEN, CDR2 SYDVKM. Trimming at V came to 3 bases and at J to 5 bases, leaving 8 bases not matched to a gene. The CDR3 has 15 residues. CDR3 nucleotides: TGTGCCAGCAGTTTTAATTACGGACAGGGATATGGCTACACCTTC. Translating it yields CASSFNYGQGYGYTF.

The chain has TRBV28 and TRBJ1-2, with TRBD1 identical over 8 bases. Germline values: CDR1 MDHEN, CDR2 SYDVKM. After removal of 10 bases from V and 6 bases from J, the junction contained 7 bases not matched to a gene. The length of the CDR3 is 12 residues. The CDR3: CAITTGANGYTF. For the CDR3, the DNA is TGTGCCATCACGACAGGGGCTAATGGCTACACCTTC.

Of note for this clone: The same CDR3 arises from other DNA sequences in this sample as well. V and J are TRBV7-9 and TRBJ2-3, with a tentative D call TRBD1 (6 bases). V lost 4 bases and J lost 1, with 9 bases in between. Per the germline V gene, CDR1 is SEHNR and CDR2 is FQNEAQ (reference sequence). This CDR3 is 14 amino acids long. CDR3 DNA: TGTGCCAGCAGCTCCTCAGGGGGCACAGATACGCAGTATTTT. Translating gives CASSSSGGTDTQYF.